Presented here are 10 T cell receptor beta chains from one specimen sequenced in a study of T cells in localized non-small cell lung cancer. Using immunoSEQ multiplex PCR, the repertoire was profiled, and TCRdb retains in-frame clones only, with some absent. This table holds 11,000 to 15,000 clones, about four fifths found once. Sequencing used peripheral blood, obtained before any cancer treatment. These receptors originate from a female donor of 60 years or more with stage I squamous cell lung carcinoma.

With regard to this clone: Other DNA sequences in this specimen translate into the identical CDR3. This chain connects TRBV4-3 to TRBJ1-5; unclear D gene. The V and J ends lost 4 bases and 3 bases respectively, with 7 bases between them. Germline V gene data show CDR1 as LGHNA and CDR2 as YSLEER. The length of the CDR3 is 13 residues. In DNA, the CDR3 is TGCGCCAGCAGCCTCGGGTTCAATCAGCCCCAGCATTTT. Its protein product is CASSLGFNQPQHF.

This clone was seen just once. The CDR3 protein is CAISSGPYSTDTQYF. CDR3 nucleotide sequence: TGTGCCATCAGTTCAGGTCCTTATAGCACAGATACGCAGTATTTT. This chain uses TRBV10-3 with TRBJ2-3; D not resolved. The CDR3 sequence is 15 residues long. From germline, CDR1 is ENHRY and CDR2 SYGVKD. The V end was cut by 5 bases, the J end by 0 bases, with 12 bases between.

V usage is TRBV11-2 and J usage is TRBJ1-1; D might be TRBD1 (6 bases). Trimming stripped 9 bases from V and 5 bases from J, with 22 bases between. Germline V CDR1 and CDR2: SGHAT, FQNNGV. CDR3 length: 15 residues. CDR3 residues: CASRAGRGGRTEAFF. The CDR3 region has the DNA TGTGCCAGTAGGGCAGGGAGAGGGGGGAGGACTGAAGCTTTCTTT.

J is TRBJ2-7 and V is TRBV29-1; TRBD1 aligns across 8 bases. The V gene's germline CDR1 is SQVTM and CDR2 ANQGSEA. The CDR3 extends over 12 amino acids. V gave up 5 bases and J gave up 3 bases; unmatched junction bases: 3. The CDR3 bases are TGCAGCGTTAGGACAGGGAGCTACGAGCAGTACTTC. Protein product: CSVRTGSYEQYF.

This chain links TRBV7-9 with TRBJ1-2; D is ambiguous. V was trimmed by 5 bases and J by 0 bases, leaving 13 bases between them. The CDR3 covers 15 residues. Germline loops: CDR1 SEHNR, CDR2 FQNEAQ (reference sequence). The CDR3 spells CASSPLGGTNYGYTF. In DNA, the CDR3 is TGTGCCAGCAGCCCCCTTGGCGGTACTAACTATGGCTACACCTTC. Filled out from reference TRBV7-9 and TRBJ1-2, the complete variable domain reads DTGVSQNPRHKITKRGQNVTFRCDPISEHNRLYWYRQTLGQGPEFLTYFQNEAQLEKSRLLSDRFSAERPKGSFSTLEIQRTEQGDSAMYLCASSPLGGTNYGYTFGSGTRLTVV.

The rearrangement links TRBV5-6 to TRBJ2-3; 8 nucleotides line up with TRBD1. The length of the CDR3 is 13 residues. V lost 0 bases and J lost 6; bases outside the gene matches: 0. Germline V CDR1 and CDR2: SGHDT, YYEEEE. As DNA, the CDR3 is TGTGCCAGCAGCTTGGACAGGGGGGATACGCAGTATTTT. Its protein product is CASSLDRGDTQYF.

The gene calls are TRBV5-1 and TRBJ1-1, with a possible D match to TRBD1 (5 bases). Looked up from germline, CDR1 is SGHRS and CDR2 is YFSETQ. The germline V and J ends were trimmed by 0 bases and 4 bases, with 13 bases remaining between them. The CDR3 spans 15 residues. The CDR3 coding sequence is TGCGCCAGCAGCTTGGAAGGGAGAGGGGCCACTGAAGCTTTCTTT. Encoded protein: CASSLEGRGATEAFF.

This chain's CDR3 is CASSRPGENTEAFF. In nucleotides, the CDR3 is TGTGCCAGCAGTCGCCCTGGGGAGAACACTGAAGCTTTCTTT. V gene TRBV13 combines with J gene TRBJ1-1, with D unclear. Germline lookup yields CDR1 PRHDT and CDR2 FYEKMQ (reference sequence). With 6 bases removed from V and 1 base from J, the gap between germline ends came to 12 bases. The CDR3 runs to 14 residues.

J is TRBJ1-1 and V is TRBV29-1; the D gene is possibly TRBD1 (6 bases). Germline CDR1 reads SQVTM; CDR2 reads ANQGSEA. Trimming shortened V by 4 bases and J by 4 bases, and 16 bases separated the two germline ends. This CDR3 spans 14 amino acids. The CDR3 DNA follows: TGCAGCGTTGTTAACTCGGGGGCAGGCACTGAAGCTTTCTTT. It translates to CSVVNSGAGTEAFF.

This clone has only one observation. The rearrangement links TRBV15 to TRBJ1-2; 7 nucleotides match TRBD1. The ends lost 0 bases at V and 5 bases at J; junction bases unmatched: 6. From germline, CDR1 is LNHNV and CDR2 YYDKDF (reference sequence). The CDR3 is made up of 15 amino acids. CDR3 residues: CATSRDRQGGYGYTF. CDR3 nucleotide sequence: TGTGCCACCAGCAGAGATCGACAGGGAGGTTATGGCTACACCTTC.